A single sample gave rise to the 11 T cell receptor beta chains below, sequenced in a study of immune heterogeneity within non-small cell lung tumors. It was a multiplex PCR that amplified TCR beta CDR3, with 32 V and 13 J primers. TCRdb re-called the multiplex PCR reads through MiXCR, storing one row per CDR3 protein. The table records around 6,200 distinct CDR3 sequences, roughly 23% of them present only once. For each sample, template was roughly 0.65 ug of bulk tumor genomic DNA. Biopsy collection occurred during surgery, with several far-apart biopsies per primary tumor. Undergoing curative surgery were patients whose non-small cell lung cancer was untreated and newly diagnosed. The sequenced sample consisted of lung tumor tissue. These TCRs come from a man between 65 and 79 years old with non-small cell lung cancer.

As to this clonotype: A much bigger clone sits one base away, suggesting this may be a read error. The chain combines TRBV2 with TRBJ2-4; D is unresolved. Per the germline V gene, CDR1 is SNHLY and CDR2 is FYNNEI. This CDR3 is built from 15 residues. V shed 7 bases and J shed 0 bases, with 13 bases lying between them. CDR3 bases: TGTGCCAGCATTAGTGGAAGAGCAGCCAAAAACATTCAGTACTTC. Translation: CASISGRAAKNIQYF.

This sequence joins TRBV24-1 and TRBJ2-1; TRBD2 agrees at 7 bases. Germline V gives CDR1 KGHDR, CDR2 SFDVKD. The CDR3 has 18 residues. The V gene end was trimmed by 6 bases and the J gene end by 5 bases; junction bases not matched to a gene: 18. CDR3 coding DNA: TGTGCCACCAGTTGGGGGGGAGTAGGCGTCGGTCTTAACAATGAGCAGTTCTTC. This encodes CATSWGGVGVGLNNEQFF.

This rearrangement joins TRBV7-9 to TRBJ2-3; D is possibly TRBD1 (6 bases). Trimming removed 2 bases from V and 7 bases from J, with 13 bases in between. This CDR3 spans 14 amino acids. Germline V gene lookup returns CDR1 SEHNR and CDR2 FQNEAQ (reference sequence). The CDR3 loop reads CASSLSGDGYTQYF. CDR3 sequence (DNA): TGTGCCAGCAGCTTATCAGGGGACGGATATACGCAGTATTTT.

This clonotype came up many times. V usage is TRBV29-1 and J usage is TRBJ2-2; D remains unclear. The V end was cut by 4 bases, the J end by 0 bases, with 9 bases between. Germline lookup yields CDR1 SQVTM and CDR2 ANQGSEA. CDR3 length: 14 amino acids. The CDR3 loop is CSVGASPNTGELFF. DNA of the CDR3: TGCAGCGTTGGAGCGTCCCCGAACACCGGGGAGCTGTTTTTT.

This chain uses TRBV6-2 or TRBV6-3 with TRBJ2-7; TRBD2 agrees at 12 bases. This CDR3 contains 17 residues. Germline V gene lookup returns CDR1 MNHEY and CDR2 SVGEGT. The J segment lost 6 bases and the V segment lost 4 bases, leaving 13 bases of the junction unmatched. The CDR3 region has the DNA TGTGCCAGCAGTTCTAGCGGGGGGGGTTTCTATCCCTCCGAGCAGTACTTC. Translating gives CASSSSGGGFYPSEQYF.

V usage is TRBV6-2 or TRBV6-3 and J usage is TRBJ1-6; maybe TRBD1 (6 bases). This CDR3 comprises 17 residues. Germline assignment: CDR1 MNHEY and CDR2 SVGEGT. V was trimmed by 0 bases and J by 3 bases, leaving 12 bases between them. As DNA, the CDR3 is TGTGCCAGCAGTTACTCGACTATGGACAGCTATAATTCACCCCTCCACTTT. Translated, it gives CASSYSTMDSYNSPLHF.

This clonotype is medium-sized (0.01 to 0.1%). This chain uses TRBV6-1 with TRBJ1-5, with D perhaps matching TRBD1 (6 bases). V shed 2 bases and J shed 2 bases, with 13 bases lying between them. The CDR3 sequence is 16 residues long. Germline assignment: CDR1 MNHNS and CDR2 SASEGT. CDR3 nucleotide sequence: TGTGCCAGCAGTGAAAGGGGGGGTGGGGGCAATCAGCCCCAGCATTTT. Amino acid sequence: CASSERGGGGNQPQHF.

This clonotype is medium-sized (0.01 to 0.1%) in the sample. V and J are TRBV15 and TRBJ2-3; possibly TRBD2 for D (6 bases). CDR3 size: 16 residues. Germline assignment: CDR1 LNHNV and CDR2 YYDKDF (reference sequence). V lost 0 bases to trimming and J lost 8 bases, with 18 bases between them. The CDR3 reads CATSREGKRLEGTQYF. CDR3 DNA sequence: TGTGCCACCAGCAGAGAGGGGAAAAGACTGGAGGGTACGCAGTATTTT.

This clonotype came up a few times. A much bigger clone sits one base away, suggesting this may be a read error. The CDR3 region has the DNA TGCAGTGCTAGTCTGGCGGGGGTTCCCTACAATGAGCAGTTCTTC. Protein sequence: CSASLAGVPYNEQFF. The chain is built from TRBV20-1 and TRBJ2-1, with 7 bases that match TRBD2. V lost 3 bases, J lost 2 bases, and 7 bases stayed unmatched. The CDR3 consists of 15 residues. Per germline, CDR1 DFQATT and CDR2 SNEGSKA (reference sequence).

By share, this clonotype ranks as large. J is TRBJ2-7 and V is TRBV28; TRBD2 is a possible D gene (5 bases). Germline V gives CDR1 MDHEN, CDR2 SYDVKM. This CDR3 is 15 amino acids long. Trimming pared 6 bases from V and 1 base from J, leaving 16 bases between. The CDR3 sequence: CASSADKRVSYEQYF. CDR3 coding DNA: TGTGCCAGCAGCGCAGACAAGAGGGTTTCCTACGAGCAGTACTTC.

Note on this clonotype: This may be a read error, as it is one base from a much larger clone. The rearrangement links TRBV10-3 to TRBJ2-6, with D perhaps matching TRBD2 (6 bases). The CDR3 consists of 17 residues. CDR1 ENHRY and CDR2 SYGVKD come from the germline V gene. The V end lost 8 bases, the J end lost 0 bases, and 17 bases lay between the germline ends. The CDR3 region is CAIGGGTVSSGANVLTF. CDR3 coding DNA: TGTGCCATCGGTGGGGGGACTGTCAGCTCTGGGGCCAACGTCCTGACTTTC.